These T cell receptor beta chains were read from a single sample in a study of immune evolution from preneoplasia to lung adenocarcinoma. Measured with immunoSEQ multiplex PCR; TCRdb has only the in-frame clones, and not every one. The data contain 35,000 or so clones, 65% to 75% of them singletons. The sequenced sample consisted of FFPE invasive lung adenocarcinoma tissue. These receptors came from a person aged 55 to 75 with lung adenocarcinoma. Each CDR3 is given with its conserved first and last residue. The D gene is left open where the match is weak. Clone size is shown for a subset of rows, as once, few, many or a class of expanded clone.

CDR3 DNA | CDR3 protein | V gene | clone size | D gene | J gene
TGTGCCAGCAGTGACTCGGTACTAGCGCAACACACCGGGGAGCTGTTTTTT | CASSDSVLAQHTGELFF | TRBV6-4 | - | TRBD2 | TRBJ2-2
TGTGCCAGTAGTAAGGGACTAGCGGGAGGGCTGCCGTTCGGGGAGCTGTTTTTT | CASSKGLAGGLPFGELFF | TRBV19 | - | TRBD2 | TRBJ2-2
TGTGCCAGCGAGGCACTAGCGGGAGCCGGGGAGCTGTTTTTT | CASEALAGAGELFF | TRBV7-6 | - | TRBD2 | TRBJ2-2
TGTGCCAGCAGCTTAGGAGGGGCTGGGGCCAACGTCCTGACTTTC | CASSLGGAGANVLTF | TRBV7-2 | - | - | TRBJ2-6
TGTGCCAGCAGATCCTTTTGGAGTCGATACGAGCAGTACTTC | CASRSFWSRYEQYF | TRBV28 | - | - | TRBJ2-7
TGTGCCAGCGGAGAGGACACCGGGGAGCTGTTTTTT | CASGEDTGELFF | TRBV5-6 | - | - | TRBJ2-2
TGTGCCAGCAGTGCTTCGGGACCCCTTCTTGGTGAGCAGTACTTC | CASSASGPLLGEQYF | TRBV2 | - | - | TRBJ2-7
TGTGCCAGCAGGATGGAGGGGGAGACCCAGTACTTC | CASRMEGETQYF | TRBV6-5 | - | - | TRBJ2-5
TGTGCCAGCAGCTTCGGGAGTCAAGATACGCAGTATTTT | CASSFGSQDTQYF | TRBV7-2 | - | - | TRBJ2-3
TGTGCCAGCAGTTATAGCCGGGACAGCATCTACGAGCAGTACTTC | CASSYSRDSIYEQYF | TRBV14 | - | TRBD1 | TRBJ2-7
TGTGCCAGCAGGACACGAACAGGGAACACTGAAGCTTTCTTT | CASRTRTGNTEAFF | TRBV28 | - | - | TRBJ1-1
TGTGCCAGCAGCAACATCTACAGGGGGCGCAGCTACAATGAGCAGTTCTTC | CASSNIYRGRSYNEQFF | TRBV7-8 | - | TRBD1 | TRBJ2-1
TGTGCCAGCAGTTTGGGGGAGGCCGCCTACAATGAGCAGTTCTTC | CASSLGEAAYNEQFF | TRBV28 | - | - | TRBJ2-1
TGTGCCAGCAGTGGCGGACAGGGAAATTTTGGCTACACCTTC | CASSGGQGNFGYTF | TRBV2 | few | TRBD1 | TRBJ1-2
TGTGCCAGCAGCCCGGGACAGGAGGCCTACAATGAGCAGTTCTTC | CASSPGQEAYNEQFF | TRBV11-2 | - | TRBD1 | TRBJ2-1
TGTGCCTGGAGAGGACAGGACACTGAAGCTTTCTTT | CAWRGQDTEAFF | TRBV30 | - | TRBD1 | TRBJ1-1
TGTGCCAGCAGCTTGACGGGAGGGCACTATGAGCAGTTCTTC | CASSLTGGHYEQFF | TRBV11-1 | - | TRBD2 | TRBJ2-1
TGTGCCCGAGGGGAGGGCGCGGGGGAGCTGTTTTTT | CARGEGAGELFF | TRBV30 | - | TRBD2 | TRBJ2-2
TGTGCCAGCAGCGTTAACACCGGGGAGCTGTTTTTT | CASSVNTGELFF | TRBV9 | - | - | TRBJ2-2
TGCGCCAGCAGCGTGACAGGGGGTTCAGGAAACACCATATATTTT | CASSVTGGSGNTIYF | TRBV5-1 | - | TRBD1 | TRBJ1-3
TGTGCCAGCGGGCAGGTCTACGAGCAGTACTTC | CASGQVYEQYF | TRBV28 | - | - | TRBJ2-7
TGTGCCAGCAGCCCTGGGGCCGGACAGGCTTCCTATGGCTACACCTTC | CASSPGAGQASYGYTF | TRBV7-9 | - | TRBD1 | TRBJ1-2
TGCGCTGGAGGGCAGATGAACACTGAAGCTTTCTTT | CAGGQMNTEAFF | TRBV29-1 | - | - | TRBJ1-1
TGTGCCAGCAGTTACTGGCTGAGCTCCTACAATGAGCAGTTCTTC | CASSYWLSSYNEQFF | TRBV6-5 | medium-sized | - | TRBJ2-1
TGTGCCAGCAGTCCTCAGGGGGCCGTCCTCCGGCAGTACTTC | CASSPQGAVLRQYF | TRBV28 | - | TRBD1 | TRBJ2-7
TGTGCCAGCAGCTTTTATCGCAGCACAGATACGCAGTATTTT | CASSFYRSTDTQYF | TRBV7-2 | few | - | TRBJ2-3
TGTGCCAGCAGCCCCTACAATGAGCAGTTCTTC | CASSPYNEQFF | TRBV7-2 | - | - | TRBJ2-1
TGCAGTGCTGCGGACTATGGCTACACCTTC | CSAADYGYTF | TRBV20-1 | - | - | TRBJ1-2
TGTGCCAGCAGCTTGGTTTTGGGAGGCTCGAGCGAGCAGTACTTC | CASSLVLGGSSEQYF | TRBV5-4 | few | - | TRBJ2-7
TGTGCTAGTGGTTTGAGTGTCGTTGGGGTACAGCCCCAGCATTTT | CASGLSVVGVQPQHF | TRBV12-5 | - | - | TRBJ1-5
TGCGCCAGCAGCTTAAACCAAAACTCCAACAATGAGCAGTTCTTC | CASSLNQNSNNEQFF | TRBV5-1 | - | - | TRBJ2-1
TGTGCCAGCAGCCTCCCTGGGGGACCATACAATGAGCAGTTCTTC | CASSLPGGPYNEQFF | TRBV7-9 | - | - | TRBJ2-1
TGTGCCAGCTCACTCGGACCCGAAGGGGAGCTGTTTTTT | CASSLGPEGELFF | TRBV18 | - | - | TRBJ2-2